This entry concerns a single TCR beta chain. The source of the sample is a study of cytomegalovirus exposure and HLA in healthy donors. Germline CDR1 reads MNHNS; CDR2 reads SASEGT. This CDR3 is built from 15 residues. The V end lost 6 bases, the J end lost 7 bases, and 22 bases lay between the germline ends. PCR used 60 Vbeta primers and 13 Jbeta primers. This table comes from immunoSEQ multiplex PCR, and its TCRdb copy is limited to in-frame clones, with some not included. The repertoire holds roughly 120,000 clones, with around 80% as singletons. The clonotype comes from a female donor in good health and CMV-seropositive. V and J are TRBV6-1 and TRBJ2-7; perhaps TRBD2 as D (6 bases). Sequenced: PBMCs. The CDR3 bases are TGTGCCAGCAGCGATTCCGGGACCCGGGGGTCGGAGCAGTACTTC. Amino acids: CASSDSGTRGSEQYF.